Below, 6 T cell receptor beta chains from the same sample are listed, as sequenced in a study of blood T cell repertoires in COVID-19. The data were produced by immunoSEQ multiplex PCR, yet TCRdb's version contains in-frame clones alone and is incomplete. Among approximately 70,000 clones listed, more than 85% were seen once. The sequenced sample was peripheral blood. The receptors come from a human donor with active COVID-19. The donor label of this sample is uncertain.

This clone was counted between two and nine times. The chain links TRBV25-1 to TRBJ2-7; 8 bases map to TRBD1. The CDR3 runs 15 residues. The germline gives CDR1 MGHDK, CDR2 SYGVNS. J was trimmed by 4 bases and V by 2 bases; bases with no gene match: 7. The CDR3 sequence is CASSEIGRQGYEQYF. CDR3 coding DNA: TGTGCCAGCAGTGAAATAGGCCGACAGGGGTACGAGCAGTACTTC.

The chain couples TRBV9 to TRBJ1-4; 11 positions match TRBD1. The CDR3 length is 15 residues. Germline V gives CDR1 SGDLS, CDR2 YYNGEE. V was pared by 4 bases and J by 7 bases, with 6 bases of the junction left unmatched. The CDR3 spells CASSTPDRGLEKLFF. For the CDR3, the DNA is TGTGCCAGCAGCACCCCGGACAGGGGGCTTGAAAAACTGTTTTTT.

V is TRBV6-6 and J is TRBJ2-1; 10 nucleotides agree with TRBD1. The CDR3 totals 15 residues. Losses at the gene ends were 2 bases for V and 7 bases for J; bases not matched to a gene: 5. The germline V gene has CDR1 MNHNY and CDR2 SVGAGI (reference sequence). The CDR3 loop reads CASSYTGQGSNEQFF. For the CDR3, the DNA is TGTGCCAGCAGTTACACGGGACAGGGGTCGAATGAGCAGTTCTTC.

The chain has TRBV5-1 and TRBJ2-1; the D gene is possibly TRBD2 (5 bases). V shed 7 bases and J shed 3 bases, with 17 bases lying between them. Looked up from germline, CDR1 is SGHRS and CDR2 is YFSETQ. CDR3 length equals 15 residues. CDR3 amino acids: CASSLTLGNYNEQFF. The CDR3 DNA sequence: TGCGCCAGCTCTCTAACACTAGGTAACTACAATGAGCAGTTCTTC.

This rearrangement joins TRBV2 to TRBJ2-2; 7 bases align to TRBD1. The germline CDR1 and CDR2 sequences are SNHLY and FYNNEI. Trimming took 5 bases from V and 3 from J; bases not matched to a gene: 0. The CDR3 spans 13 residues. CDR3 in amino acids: CASSTGDTGELFF. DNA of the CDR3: TGTGCCAGCAGTACAGGGGACACCGGGGAGCTGTTTTTT.

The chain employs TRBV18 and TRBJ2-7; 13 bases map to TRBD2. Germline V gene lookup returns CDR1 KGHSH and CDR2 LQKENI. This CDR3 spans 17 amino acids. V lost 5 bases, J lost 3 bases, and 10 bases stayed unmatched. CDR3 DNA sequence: TGTGCCAGCTCAATCGGACTAGCGGGAGTCGATATCTACGAGCAGTACTTC. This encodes CASSIGLAGVDIYEQYF.